The rows below give T cell receptor beta chains drawn from one sample of a study of metastatic and nonmetastatic thyroid tumors. With MiXCR, TCRdb reprocessed the PCR reads. The profile covers about 21,000 clones, with around 20% appearing a single time and more than 20% taken by the ten largest. Material: blood. The origin of the receptors is a male donor with papillary thyroid cancer or a benign thyroid nodule (not recorded which). Some clones in this sample may be carry-over from other donors' samples. CDR3s include the opening cysteine and the closing phenylalanine or tryptophan. Expanded clones are given a class, and other clones once, few, many or no size at all.

clone size,V gene,J gene,CDR3 protein
many,TRBV9,TRBJ2-5,CASSVAGGPQETQYF
-,TRBV28,TRBJ2-1,CASSWGSGGNEQFF
many,TRBV29-1,TRBJ1-2,CSVLGSSLGYTF
many,TRBV7-2,TRBJ2-1,CASSLALGYNEQFF
many,TRBV20-1,TRBJ1-5,CSASATINQPQHF
medium-sized,TRBV19,TRBJ1-5,CASSKGRDQPQHF
many,TRBV12-3/TRBV12-4,TRBJ1-1,CASSPTGYTEAFF
many,TRBV20-1,TRBJ1-6,CSARDRRLGNSPLHF
many,TRBV4-1,TRBJ1-4,CASRQGGNSEKLFF
-,TRBV5-6,TRBJ2-7,CASSFGYEHYF
many,TRBV7-9,TRBJ2-7,CASSTPRSYEQYF
medium-sized,TRBV12-3/TRBV12-4,TRBJ1-2,CASSSGLDGYTF
medium-sized,TRBV19,TRBJ2-7,CASSIAGPSYEQYF
-,TRBV5-1,TRBJ2-1,CASSPWTSGKSYNERFF
few,TRBV28,TRBJ2-7,CASSFEVPYEQYF
many,TRBV2,TRBJ1-4,CASSVDSTRGEKLFF